This TCR beta chain was documented in a study of blood T cell repertoires in COVID-19. Study summary: T cells, B-cell-depleted T cells, or PBMCs supplied cDNA or gDNA.

Sequencing used immunoSEQ multiplex PCR; TCRdb keeps in-frame clones, though not all of them. Of 200,000 or so clones in the sample, 60% to 85% were seen once. The sequence derives from a woman in her 70s with acute or convalescent COVID-19. Sequencing used peripheral blood.

DNA of the CDR3: TGTGCCAGCAGCTCCCCTAGCGGGAGGGGCACAGATACGCAGTATTTT. Translation gives CASSSPSGRGTDTQYF. The J gene is TRBJ2-3, the V gene TRBV7-8; 12 bases map to TRBD2. The CDR3 runs 16 residues. Germline CDR1 reads SGHVS; CDR2 reads FQNEAQ. V dropped 4 bases and J dropped 1; count of bases not matched to a gene: 3. The full variable domain, its missing parts supplied by reference TRBV7-8 and TRBJ2-3, is GAGVSQSPRYKVAKRGQDVALRCDPISGHVSLFWYQQALGQGPEFLTYFQNEAQLDKSGLPSDRFFAERPEGSVSTLKIQRTQQEDSAVYLCASSSPSGRGTDTQYFGPGTRLTVL.